A single sample gave rise to the 9 T cell receptor beta chains below, sequenced in a study of memory CD4+ T cells and cytomegalovirus serostatus. The sort gate was single viable CD3+CD4+CD8-CD45RO+ cells for memory CD4+ T cells. Here immunoSEQ multiplex PCR was the method, and the copy in TCRdb shows in-frame clones only, minus some. Seen here are 70,000 to 95,000 clones, approximately 84% observed once, and the top ten hold roughly 0.8%. Sequenced sample: memory CD4+ T cells from blood. These receptors were collected from an adult in good health and CMV-seronegative.

The J gene is TRBJ1-5, the V gene TRBV19; no definite D call. Trimming shortened V by 0 bases and J by 5 bases, and 14 bases separated the two germline ends. The length of the CDR3 is 16 residues. CDR1 and CDR2 (germline): LNHDA, SQIVND (reference sequence). The CDR3 region is CASSIEAMVSYQPQHF. The CDR3 nucleotides are TGTGCCAGTAGTATAGAGGCAATGGTGAGTTATCAGCCCCAGCATTTT.

V gene TRBV5-4 combines with J gene TRBJ2-7, with a weak D call TRBD1 (6 bases). The CDR3 length is 14 residues. CDR1 is SGHNT and CDR2 is YYREEE in the germline V gene (reference sequence). V lost 3 bases and J 3 bases, leaving 13 bases between the germline ends. In DNA, the CDR3 is TGTGCCAGCAGCTCCGGGACATCTTTCTACGAGCAGTACTTC. Its translation: CASSSGTSFYEQYF.

This chain joins TRBV6-6 and TRBJ2-3, with D perhaps TRBD1 or TRBD2 (5 bases each). This CDR3 has 13 amino acids. Germline CDR1 MNHNY, CDR2 SVGAGI (reference sequence). Trimming left V 2 bases short and J 9 bases short, with 12 bases between. CDR3 nucleotide sequence: TGTGCCAGCAGTTACCCCTGGGACGCAACGCAGTATTTT. This translates into CASSYPWDATQYF.

This chain joins TRBV19 and TRBJ2-7; D unclear. Trimming took 9 bases from V and 2 from J, leaving 5 bases between them. Germline loops: CDR1 LNHDA, CDR2 SQIVND (reference sequence). The CDR3 is 10 amino acids. The DNA of the CDR3 is TGTGCCAGCCTCGCCTACGAGCAGTACTTC. Protein sequence: CASLAYEQYF.

The chain recombines TRBV9 with TRBJ2-3; D not resolved. Germline CDR1 reads SGDLS; CDR2 reads YYNGEE. Trimming left V 0 bases short and J 1 base short, with 6 bases between. The CDR3 length is 14 residues. The CDR3 reads CASSVAPGTDTQYF. Here the CDR3 DNA reads TGTGCCAGCAGCGTAGCTCCGGGCACAGATACGCAGTATTTT.

This clone was seen a few times. The chain employs TRBV5-4 and TRBJ1-1; TRBD1 might be the D (6 bases). This CDR3 has 12 amino acids. Germline V gene lookup returns CDR1 SGHNT and CDR2 YYREEE (reference sequence). CDR3 region: CAIQGQNTEAFF. CDR3 nucleotide sequence: TGTGCTATCCAGGGACAGAACACTGAAGCTTTCTTT.

This rearrangement joins TRBV11-2 to TRBJ2-3; no clear D. CDR3 length: 12 amino acids. V lost 1 base and J 3 bases, leaving 2 bases between the germline ends. Germline values: CDR1 SGHAT, CDR2 FQNNGV. CDR3 coding DNA: TGTGCCAGCAGCTTAGGGACAGATACGCAGTATTTT. The encoded protein is CASSLGTDTQYF.

The rearrangement joins TRBV2 to TRBJ2-7; 11 bases are shared with TRBD1. CDR3 length: 13 amino acids. Per germline, CDR1 SNHLY and CDR2 FYNNEI. The junction had 1 base not matched to a gene; V was cut back by 4 bases and J by 5 bases. This CDR3 is CASSAGQGDEQYF. CDR3 in DNA: TGTGCCAGCAGTGCGGGACAGGGGGACGAGCAGTACTTC.

In this sample, this clone turned up once. The rearrangement joins TRBV5-8 to TRBJ1-5, with D hard to call. CDR3 size: 13 residues. The V end was cut by 4 bases, the J end by 6 bases, with 11 bases between. CDR1 is SGHTS and CDR2 is YDEGEE in the germline V gene. CDR3 nucleotide sequence: TGTGCCAGCAGCGAGCGGGTTCGTCAGCCCCAGCATTTT. Translated, it gives CASSERVRQPQHF. Supplemented by reference TRBV5-8 and TRBJ1-5, the full variable domain reads EAGVTQSPTHLIKTRGQQATLRCSPISGHTSVYWYQQALGLGLQFLLWYDEGEERNRGNFPPRFSGRQFPNYSSELNVNALELEDSALYLCASSERVRQPQHFGDGTRLSIL.